This TCR beta chain is drawn from a study of T cell responses to AZD1222 COVID-19 vaccine. Per germline, CDR1 SGDLS and CDR2 YYNGEE. Trimming took off 0 bases at V and 6 bases at J, with 12 bases between the two ends. CDR3 length: 14 amino acids. Sequenced by immunoSEQ multiplex PCR; TCRdb stores in-frame clones only, minus some. The data contain 100,000 to 150,000 clones, around 89% of them singletons. Here the sequenced sample was peripheral blood, taken on day 0 of AZD1222 vaccination. The V gene is TRBV9, the J gene TRBJ1-1, with D unclear. The TCR comes from an adult in good health. CDR3 DNA: TGTGCCAGCAGCGTAGGTCCTACGTTCGCTGAAGCTTTCTTT. Translating it yields CASSVGPTFAEAFF.